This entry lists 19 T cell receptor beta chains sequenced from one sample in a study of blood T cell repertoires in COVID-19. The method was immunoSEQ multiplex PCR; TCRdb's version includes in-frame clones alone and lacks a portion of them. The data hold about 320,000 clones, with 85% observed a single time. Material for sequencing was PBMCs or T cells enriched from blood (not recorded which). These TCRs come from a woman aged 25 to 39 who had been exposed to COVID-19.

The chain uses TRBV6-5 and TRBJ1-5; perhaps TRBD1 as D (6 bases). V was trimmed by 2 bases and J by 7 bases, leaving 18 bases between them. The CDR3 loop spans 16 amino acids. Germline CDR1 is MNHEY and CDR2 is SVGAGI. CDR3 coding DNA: TGTGCCAGCAGTTACCGTGACAGGCGGACTGTACAGCCCCAGCATTTT. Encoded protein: CASSYRDRRTVQPQHF.

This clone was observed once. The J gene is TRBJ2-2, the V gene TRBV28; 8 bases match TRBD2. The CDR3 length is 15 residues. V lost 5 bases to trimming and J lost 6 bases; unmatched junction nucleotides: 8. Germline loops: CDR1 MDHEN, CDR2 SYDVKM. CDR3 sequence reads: CASSKGLVGSGELFF. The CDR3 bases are TGTGCCAGCAGTAAGGGACTAGTAGGCTCCGGGGAGCTGTTTTTT.

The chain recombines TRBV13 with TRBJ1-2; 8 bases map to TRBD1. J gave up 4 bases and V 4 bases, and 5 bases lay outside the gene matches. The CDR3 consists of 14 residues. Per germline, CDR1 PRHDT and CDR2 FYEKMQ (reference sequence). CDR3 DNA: TGTGCCAGCAGCTCCAGGGGGCCCCTCTATGGCTACACCTTC. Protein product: CASSSRGPLYGYTF. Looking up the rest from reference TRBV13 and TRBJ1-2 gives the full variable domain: AAGVIQSPRHLIKEKRETATLKCYPIPRHDTVYWYQQGPGQDPQFLISFYEKMQSDKGSIPDRFSAQQFSDYHSELNMSSLELGDSALYFCASSSRGPLYGYTFGSGTRLTVV.

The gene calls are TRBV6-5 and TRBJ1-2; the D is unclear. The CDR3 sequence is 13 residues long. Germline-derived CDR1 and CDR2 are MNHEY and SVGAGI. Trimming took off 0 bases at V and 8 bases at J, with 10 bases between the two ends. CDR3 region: CASSYSTGNGYTF. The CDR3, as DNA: TGTGCCAGCAGTTACTCGACGGGGAACGGCTACACCTTC.

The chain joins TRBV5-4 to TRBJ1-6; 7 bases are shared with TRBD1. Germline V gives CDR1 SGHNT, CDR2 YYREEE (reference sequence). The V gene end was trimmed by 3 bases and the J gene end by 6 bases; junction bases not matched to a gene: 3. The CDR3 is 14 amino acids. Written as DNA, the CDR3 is TGTGCCAGCAGCTCGGGACAGCTTAATTCACCCCTCCACTTT. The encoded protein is CASSSGQLNSPLHF.

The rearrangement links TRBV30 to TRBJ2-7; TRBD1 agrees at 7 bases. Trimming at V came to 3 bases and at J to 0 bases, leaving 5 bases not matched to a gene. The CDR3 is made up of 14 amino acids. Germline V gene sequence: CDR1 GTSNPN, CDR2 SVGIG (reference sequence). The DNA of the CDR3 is TGTGCCTGGAGACGACAGGGACCCTCCTACGAGCAGTACTTC. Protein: CAWRRQGPSYEQYF.

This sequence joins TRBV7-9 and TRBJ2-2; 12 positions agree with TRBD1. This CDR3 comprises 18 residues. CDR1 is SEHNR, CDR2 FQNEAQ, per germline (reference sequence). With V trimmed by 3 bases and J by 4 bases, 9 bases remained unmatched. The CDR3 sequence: CASSFQGTGGVSTGELFF. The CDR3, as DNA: TGTGCCAGCAGCTTCCAAGGGACAGGGGGCGTGAGCACCGGGGAGCTGTTTTTT.

CDR3 in DNA: TGCGCCAGCATCATCGGACTAGCGGGAGTTCCCGAGACCCAGTACTTC. Its protein is CASIIGLAGVPETQYF. The chain recombines TRBV10-1 with TRBJ2-5; 13 bases match TRBD2. The J segment lost 5 bases and the V segment lost 7 bases, leaving 10 bases of the junction unmatched. The CDR3 is 16 amino acids. The germline V gene encodes CDR1 WNHNN and CDR2 SYGVQD (reference sequence).

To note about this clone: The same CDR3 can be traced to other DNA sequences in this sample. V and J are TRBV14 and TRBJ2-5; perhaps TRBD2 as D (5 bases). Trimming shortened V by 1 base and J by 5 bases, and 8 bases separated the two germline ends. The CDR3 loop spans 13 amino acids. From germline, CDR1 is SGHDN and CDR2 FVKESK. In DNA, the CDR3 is TGTGCCAGCAGCCAAGCCAGCGGCGAGACCCAGTACTTC. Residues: CASSQASGETQYF.

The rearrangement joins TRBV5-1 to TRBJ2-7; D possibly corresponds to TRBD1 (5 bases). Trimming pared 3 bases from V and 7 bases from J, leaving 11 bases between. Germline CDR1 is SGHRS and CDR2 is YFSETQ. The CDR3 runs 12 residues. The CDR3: CASSYRFEEQYF. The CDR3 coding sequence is TGCGCCAGCAGCTACAGGTTTGAAGAGCAGTACTTC. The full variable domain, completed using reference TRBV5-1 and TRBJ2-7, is KAGVTQTPRYLIKTRGQQVTLSCSPISGHRSVSWYQQTPGQGLQFLFEYFSETQRNKGNFPGRFSGRQFSNSRSEMNVSTLELGDSALYLCASSYRFEEQYFGPGTRLTVT.

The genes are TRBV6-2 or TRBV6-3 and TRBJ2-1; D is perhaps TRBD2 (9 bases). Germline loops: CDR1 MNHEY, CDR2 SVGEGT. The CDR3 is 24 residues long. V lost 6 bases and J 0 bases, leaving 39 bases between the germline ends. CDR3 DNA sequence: TGTGCCAGCAGCCCCCACCTAGCGGGGACAGGCGGAATGCAGAGGGGCGGCTCCTACAATGAGCAGTTCTTC. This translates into CASSPHLAGTGGMQRGGSYNEQFF.

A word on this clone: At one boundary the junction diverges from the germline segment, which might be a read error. The CDR3 protein is CASSQDTEAFF. In nucleotides, the CDR3 is TGTGCCAGCAGTCAGGACACCGAAGCTTTCTTT. The V call is TRBV5-4, the J call TRBJ1-1, with D possibly matching TRBD1 (5 bases). The CDR3 has 11 residues. From germline, CDR1 is SGHNT and CDR2 YYREEE (reference sequence). Based on the CDR3 plus reference TRBV5-4 and TRBJ1-1, the full variable domain is ETGVTQSPTHLIKTRGQQVTLRCSSQSGHNTVSWYQQALGQGPQFIFQYYREEENGRGNFPPRFSGLQFPNYSSELNVNALELDDSALYLCASSQDTEAFFGQGTRLTVV.

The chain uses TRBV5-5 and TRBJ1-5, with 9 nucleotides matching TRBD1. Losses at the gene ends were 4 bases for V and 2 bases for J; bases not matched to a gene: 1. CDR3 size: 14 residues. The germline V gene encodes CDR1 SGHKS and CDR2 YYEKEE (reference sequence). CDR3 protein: CASSRTGGNQPQHF. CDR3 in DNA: TGTGCCAGCAGCAGGACAGGGGGCAATCAGCCCCAGCATTTT.

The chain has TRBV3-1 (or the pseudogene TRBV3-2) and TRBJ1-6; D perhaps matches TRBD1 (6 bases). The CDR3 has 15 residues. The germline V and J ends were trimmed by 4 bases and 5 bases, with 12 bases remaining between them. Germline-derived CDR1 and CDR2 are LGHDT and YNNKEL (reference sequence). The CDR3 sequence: CASSRRQANNSPLHF. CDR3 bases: TGTGCCAGCAGCCGACGACAGGCAAATAATTCACCCCTCCACTTT.

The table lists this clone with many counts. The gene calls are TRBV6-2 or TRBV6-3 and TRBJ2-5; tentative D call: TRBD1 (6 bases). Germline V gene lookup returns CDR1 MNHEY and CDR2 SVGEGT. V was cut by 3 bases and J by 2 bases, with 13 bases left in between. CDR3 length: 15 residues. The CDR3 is CASSYDKRGQETQYF. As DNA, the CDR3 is TGTGCCAGCAGTTATGACAAAAGGGGGCAAGAGACCCAGTACTTC.

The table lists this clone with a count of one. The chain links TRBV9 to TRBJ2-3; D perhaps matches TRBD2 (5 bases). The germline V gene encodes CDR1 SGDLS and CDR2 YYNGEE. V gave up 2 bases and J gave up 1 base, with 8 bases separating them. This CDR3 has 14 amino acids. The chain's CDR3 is CASSVVEGTDTQYF. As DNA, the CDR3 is TGTGCCAGCAGCGTCGTGGAGGGCACAGATACGCAGTATTTT.

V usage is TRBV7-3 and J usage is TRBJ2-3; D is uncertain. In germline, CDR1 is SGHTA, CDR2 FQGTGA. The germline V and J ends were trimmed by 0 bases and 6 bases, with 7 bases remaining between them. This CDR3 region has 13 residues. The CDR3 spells CASSLTFADTQYF. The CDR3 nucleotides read TGTGCCAGCAGCTTAACGTTCGCGGATACGCAGTATTTT.

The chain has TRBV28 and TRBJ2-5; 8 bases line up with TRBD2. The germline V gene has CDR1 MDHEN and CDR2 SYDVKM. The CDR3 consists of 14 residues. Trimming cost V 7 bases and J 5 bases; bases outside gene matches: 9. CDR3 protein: CASKGAGGLETQYF. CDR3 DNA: TGTGCCAGCAAAGGGGCGGGAGGTCTGGAGACCCAGTACTTC.

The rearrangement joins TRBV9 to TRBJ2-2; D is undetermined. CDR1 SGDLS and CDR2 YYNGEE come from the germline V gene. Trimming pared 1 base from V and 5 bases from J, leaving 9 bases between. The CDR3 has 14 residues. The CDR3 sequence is CASSVSPETGELFF. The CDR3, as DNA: TGTGCCAGCAGCGTAAGCCCTGAGACCGGGGAGCTGTTTTTT.